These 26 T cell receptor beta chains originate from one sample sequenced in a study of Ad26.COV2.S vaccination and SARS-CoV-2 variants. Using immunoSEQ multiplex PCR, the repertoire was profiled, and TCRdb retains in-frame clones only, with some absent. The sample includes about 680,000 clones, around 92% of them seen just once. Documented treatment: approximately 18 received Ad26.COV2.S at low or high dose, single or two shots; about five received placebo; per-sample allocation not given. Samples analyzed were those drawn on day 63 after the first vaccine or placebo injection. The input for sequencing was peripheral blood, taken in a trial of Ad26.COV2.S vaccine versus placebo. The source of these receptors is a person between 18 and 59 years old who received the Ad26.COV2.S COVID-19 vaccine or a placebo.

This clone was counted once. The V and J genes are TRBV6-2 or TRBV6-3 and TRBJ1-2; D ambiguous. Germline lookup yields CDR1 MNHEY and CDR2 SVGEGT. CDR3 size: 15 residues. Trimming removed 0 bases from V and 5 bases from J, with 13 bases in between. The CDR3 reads CASSYSSSGRYGYTF. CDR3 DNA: TGTGCCAGCAGTTACTCGAGTTCGGGAAGGTATGGCTACACCTTC.

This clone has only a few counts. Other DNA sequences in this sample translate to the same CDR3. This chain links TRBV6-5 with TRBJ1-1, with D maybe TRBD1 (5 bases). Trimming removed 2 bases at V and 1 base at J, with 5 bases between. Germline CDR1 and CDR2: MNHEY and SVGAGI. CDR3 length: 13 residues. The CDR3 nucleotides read TGTGCCAGCAGTTACCAGGGGAACACTGAAGCTTTCTTT. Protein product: CASSYQGNTEAFF.

DNA for the CDR3: TGTGCCAGCAGCCTAAGGGGTACTGGGGCCAACGTCCTGACTTTC. Translation: CASSLRGTGANVLTF. The rearrangement uses TRBV11-2 and TRBJ2-6, with a weak D call TRBD1 (5 bases). Germline assignment: CDR1 SGHAT and CDR2 FQNNGV. The CDR3 loop spans 15 amino acids. V was pared by 5 bases and J by 2 bases, with 10 bases between. Combining the CDR3 with reference TRBV11-2 and TRBJ2-6 gives the whole variable domain EAGVAQSPRYKIIEKRQSVAFWCNPISGHATLYWYQQILGQGPKLLIQFQNNGVVDDSQLPKDRFSAERLKGVDSTLKIQPAKLEDSAVYLCASSLRGTGANVLTFGAGSRLTVL.

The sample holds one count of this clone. As DNA, the CDR3 is TGTGCCAGCAGTGGTAGTAGCGGGGGGCGAACGCAGTATTTT. Amino acids: CASSGSSGGRTQYF. V is TRBV2 and J is TRBJ2-3, with 10 bases matching TRBD2. J was trimmed by 9 bases and V by 4 bases; bases with no gene match: 7. Germline V gives CDR1 SNHLY, CDR2 FYNNEI. The CDR3 is 14 residues long.

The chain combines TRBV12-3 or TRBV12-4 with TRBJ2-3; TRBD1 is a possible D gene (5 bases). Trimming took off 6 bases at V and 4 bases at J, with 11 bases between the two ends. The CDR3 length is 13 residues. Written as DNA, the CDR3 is TGTGCCAGCAGGGCCGACAGTGCAGATACGCAGTATTTT. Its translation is CASRADSADTQYF.

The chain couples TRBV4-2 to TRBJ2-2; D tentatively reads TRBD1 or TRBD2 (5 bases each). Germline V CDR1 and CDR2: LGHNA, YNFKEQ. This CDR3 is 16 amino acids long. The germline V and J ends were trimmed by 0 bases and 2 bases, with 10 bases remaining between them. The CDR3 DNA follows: TGTGCCAGCAGCCAAGATAGGGGACGAAACACCGGGGAGCTGTTTTTT. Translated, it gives CASSQDRGRNTGELFF.

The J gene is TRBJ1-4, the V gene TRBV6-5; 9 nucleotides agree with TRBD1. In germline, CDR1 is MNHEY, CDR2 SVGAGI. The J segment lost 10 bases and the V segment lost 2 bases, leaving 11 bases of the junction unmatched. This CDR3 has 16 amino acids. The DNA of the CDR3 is TGTGCCAGCAGTTACCCATCCGGGACAGGGTACGGAAAACTGTTTTTT. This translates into CASSYPSGTGYGKLFF.

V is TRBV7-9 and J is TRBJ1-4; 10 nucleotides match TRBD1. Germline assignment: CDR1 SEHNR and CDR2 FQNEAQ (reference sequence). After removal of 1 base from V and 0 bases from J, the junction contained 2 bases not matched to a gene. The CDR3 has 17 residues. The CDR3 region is CASSLGQGAATNEKLFF. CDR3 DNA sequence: TGTGCCAGCAGCTTAGGACAGGGGGCTGCAACTAATGAAAAACTGTTTTTT.

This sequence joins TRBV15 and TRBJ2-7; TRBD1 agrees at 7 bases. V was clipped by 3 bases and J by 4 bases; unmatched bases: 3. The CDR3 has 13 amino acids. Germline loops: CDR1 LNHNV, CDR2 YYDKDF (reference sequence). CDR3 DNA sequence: TGTGCCACCAGCAGTGGGGACAGTTACGAGCAGTACTTC. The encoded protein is CATSSGDSYEQYF.

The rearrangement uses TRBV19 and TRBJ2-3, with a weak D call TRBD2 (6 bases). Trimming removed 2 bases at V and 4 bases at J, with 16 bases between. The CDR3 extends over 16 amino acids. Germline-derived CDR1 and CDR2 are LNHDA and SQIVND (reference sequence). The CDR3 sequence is CASSILIAEGADTQYF. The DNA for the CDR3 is TGTGCCAGTAGTATACTGATAGCGGAAGGGGCAGATACGCAGTATTTT.

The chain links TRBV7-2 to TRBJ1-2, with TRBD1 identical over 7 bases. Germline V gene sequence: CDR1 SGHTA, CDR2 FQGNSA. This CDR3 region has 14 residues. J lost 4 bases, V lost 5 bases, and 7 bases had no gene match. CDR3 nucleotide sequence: TGTGCCAGCAGCCTTAACCGGGACAGCTATGGCTACACCTTC. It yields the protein CASSLNRDSYGYTF.

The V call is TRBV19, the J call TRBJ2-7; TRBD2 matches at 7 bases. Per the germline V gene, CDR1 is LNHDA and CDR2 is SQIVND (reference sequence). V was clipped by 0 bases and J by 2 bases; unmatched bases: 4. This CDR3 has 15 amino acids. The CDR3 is CASSIEGGSPYEQYF. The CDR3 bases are TGTGCCAGTAGTATAGAAGGCGGGAGTCCCTACGAGCAGTACTTC.

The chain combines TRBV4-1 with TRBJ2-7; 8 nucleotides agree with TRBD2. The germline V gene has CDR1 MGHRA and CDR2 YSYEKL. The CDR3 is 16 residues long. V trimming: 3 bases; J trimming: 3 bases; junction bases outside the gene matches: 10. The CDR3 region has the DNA TGCGCCAGCAGCCATTCTCCGGGGGGGCCGGTCTACGAGCAGTACTTC. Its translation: CASSHSPGGPVYEQYF.

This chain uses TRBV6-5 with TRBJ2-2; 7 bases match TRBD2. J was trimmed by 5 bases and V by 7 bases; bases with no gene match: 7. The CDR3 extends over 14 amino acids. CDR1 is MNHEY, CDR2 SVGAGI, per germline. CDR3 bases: TGTGCCAGCATTCCGCAGGGAGGGACCGGGGAGCTGTTTTTT. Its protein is CASIPQGGTGELFF.

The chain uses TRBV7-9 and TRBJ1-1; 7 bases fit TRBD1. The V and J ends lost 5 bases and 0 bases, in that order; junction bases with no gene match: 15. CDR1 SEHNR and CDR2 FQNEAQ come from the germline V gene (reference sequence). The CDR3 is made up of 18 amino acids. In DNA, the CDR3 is TGTGCCAGCAGCACCCCTCGGGAGGGGGCGAATATGAACACTGAAGCTTTCTTT. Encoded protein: CASSTPREGANMNTEAFF. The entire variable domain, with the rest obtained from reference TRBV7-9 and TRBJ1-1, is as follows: DTGVSQNPRHKITKRGQNVTFRCDPISEHNRLYWYRQTLGQGPEFLTYFQNEAQLEKSRLLSDRFSAERPKGSFSTLEIQRTEQGDSAMYLCASSTPREGANMNTEAFFGQGTRLTVV.

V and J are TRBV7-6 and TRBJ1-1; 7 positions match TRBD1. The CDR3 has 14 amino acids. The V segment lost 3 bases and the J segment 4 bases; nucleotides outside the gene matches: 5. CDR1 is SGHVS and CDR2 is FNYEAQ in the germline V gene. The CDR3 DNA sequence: TGTGCCAGCAGCTTTGCAGGGGGGAGCACTGAAGCTTTCTTT. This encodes CASSFAGGSTEAFF.

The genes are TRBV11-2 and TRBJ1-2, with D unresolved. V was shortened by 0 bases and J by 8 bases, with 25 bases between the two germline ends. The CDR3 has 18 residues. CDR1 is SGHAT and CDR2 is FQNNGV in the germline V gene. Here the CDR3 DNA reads TGTGCCAGCAGCTTAGATAGAGAGAGGAACGAAGGGAGGGAGGGCTACACCTTC. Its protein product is CASSLDRERNEGREGYTF.

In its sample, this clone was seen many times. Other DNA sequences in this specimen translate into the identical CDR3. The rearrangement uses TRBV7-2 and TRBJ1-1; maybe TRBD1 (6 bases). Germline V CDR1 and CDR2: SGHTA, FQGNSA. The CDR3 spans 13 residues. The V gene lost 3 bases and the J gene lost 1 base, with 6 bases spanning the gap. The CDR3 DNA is TGTGCCAGCAGCTTGGGGGCGAACACTGAAGCTTTCTTT. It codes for CASSLGANTEAFF.

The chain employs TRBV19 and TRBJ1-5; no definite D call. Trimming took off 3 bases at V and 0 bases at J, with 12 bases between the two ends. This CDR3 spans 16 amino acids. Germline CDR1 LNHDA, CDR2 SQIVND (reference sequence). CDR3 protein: CASSISVLYSNQPQHF. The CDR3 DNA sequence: TGTGCCAGTAGTATCTCGGTACTCTATAGCAATCAGCCCCAGCATTTT.

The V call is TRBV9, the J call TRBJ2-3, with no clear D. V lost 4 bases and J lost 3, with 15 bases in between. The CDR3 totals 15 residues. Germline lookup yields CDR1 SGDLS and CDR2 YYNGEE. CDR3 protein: CASSFGPETTDTQYF. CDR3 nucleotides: TGTGCCAGCAGCTTCGGACCGGAAACAACAGATACGCAGTATTTT. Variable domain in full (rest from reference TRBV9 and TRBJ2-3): DSGVTQTPKHLITATGQRVTLRCSPRSGDLSVYWYQQSLDQGLQFLIQYYNGEERAKGNILERFSAQQFPDLHSELNLSSLELGDSALYFCASSFGPETTDTQYFGPGTRLTVL.

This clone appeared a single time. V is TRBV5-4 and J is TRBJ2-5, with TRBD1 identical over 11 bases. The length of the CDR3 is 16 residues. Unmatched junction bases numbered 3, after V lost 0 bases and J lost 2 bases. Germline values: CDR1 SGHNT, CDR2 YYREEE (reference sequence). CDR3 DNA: TGTGCCAGCAGCTTGGAGGACAGGGGGCCTCAAGAGACCCAGTACTTC. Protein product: CASSLEDRGPQETQYF. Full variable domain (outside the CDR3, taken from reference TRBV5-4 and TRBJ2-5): ETGVTQSPTHLIKTRGQQVTLRCSSQSGHNTVSWYQQALGQGPQFIFQYYREEENGRGNFPPRFSGLQFPNYSSELNVNALELDDSALYLCASSLEDRGPQETQYFGPGTRLLVL.

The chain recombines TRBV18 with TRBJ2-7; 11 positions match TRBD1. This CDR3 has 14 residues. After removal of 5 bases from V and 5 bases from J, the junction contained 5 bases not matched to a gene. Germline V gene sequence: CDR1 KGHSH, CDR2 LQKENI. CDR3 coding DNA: TGTGCCAGCTCAAAGGACAGGGGGCGCGACGAGCAGTACTTC. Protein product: CASSKDRGRDEQYF.

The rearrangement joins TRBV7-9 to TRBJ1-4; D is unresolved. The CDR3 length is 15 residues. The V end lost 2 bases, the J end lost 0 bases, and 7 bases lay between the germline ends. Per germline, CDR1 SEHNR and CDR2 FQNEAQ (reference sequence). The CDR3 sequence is CASSLRVATNEKLFF. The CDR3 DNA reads TGTGCCAGCAGCTTACGGGTTGCAACTAATGAAAAACTGTTTTTT.

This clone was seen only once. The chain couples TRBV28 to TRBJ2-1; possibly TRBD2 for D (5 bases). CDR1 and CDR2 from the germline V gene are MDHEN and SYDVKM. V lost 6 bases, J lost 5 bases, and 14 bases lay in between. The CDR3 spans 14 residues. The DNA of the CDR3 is TGTGCCAGCAGCCCCGGACTCTTCAACAATGAGCAGTTCTTC. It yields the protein CASSPGLFNNEQFF.

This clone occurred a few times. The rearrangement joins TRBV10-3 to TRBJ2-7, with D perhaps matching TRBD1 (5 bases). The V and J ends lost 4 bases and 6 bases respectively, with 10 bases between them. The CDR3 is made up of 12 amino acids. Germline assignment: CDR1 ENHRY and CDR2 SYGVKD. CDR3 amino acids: CAISATGGEQYF. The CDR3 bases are TGTGCCATCAGTGCTACAGGCGGCGAGCAGTACTTC.

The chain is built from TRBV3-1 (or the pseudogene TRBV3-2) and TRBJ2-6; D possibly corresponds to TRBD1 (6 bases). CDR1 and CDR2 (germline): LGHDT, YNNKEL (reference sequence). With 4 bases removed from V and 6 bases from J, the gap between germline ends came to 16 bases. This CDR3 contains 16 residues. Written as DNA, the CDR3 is TGTGCCAGCAGCCCTCAGGGGTCTGTTGTGGCCAACGTCCTGACTTTC. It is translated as CASSPQGSVVANVLTF.